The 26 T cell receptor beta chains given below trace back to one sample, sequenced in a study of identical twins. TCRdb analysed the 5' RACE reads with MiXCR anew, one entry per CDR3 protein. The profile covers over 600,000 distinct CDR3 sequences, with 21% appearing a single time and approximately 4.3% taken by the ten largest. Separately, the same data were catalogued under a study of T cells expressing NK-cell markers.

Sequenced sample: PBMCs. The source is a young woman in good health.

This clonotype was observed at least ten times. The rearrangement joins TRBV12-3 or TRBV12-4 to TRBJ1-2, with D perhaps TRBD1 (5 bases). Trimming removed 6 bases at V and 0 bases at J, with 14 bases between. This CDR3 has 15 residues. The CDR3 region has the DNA TGTGCCAGCAGCCCCGGGGGAGTAACTAACTATGGCTACACCTTC. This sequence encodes CASSPGGVTNYGYTF.

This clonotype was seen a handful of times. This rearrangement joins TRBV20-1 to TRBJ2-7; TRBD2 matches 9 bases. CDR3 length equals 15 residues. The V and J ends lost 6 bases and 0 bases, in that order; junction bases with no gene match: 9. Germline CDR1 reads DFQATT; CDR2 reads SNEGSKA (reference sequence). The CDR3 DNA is TGCAGTGCGCAAGGACTAGCGAAGAGCTCCTACGAGCAGTACTTC. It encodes CSAQGLAKSSYEQYF.

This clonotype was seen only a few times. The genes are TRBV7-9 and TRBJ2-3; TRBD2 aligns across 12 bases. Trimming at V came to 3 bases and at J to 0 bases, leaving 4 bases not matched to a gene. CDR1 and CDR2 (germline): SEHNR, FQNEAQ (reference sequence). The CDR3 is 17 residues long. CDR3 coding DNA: TGTGCCAGCAGCTTGCCCACTAGCGGGGGGAGCACAGATACGCAGTATTTT. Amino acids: CASSLPTSGGSTDTQYF.

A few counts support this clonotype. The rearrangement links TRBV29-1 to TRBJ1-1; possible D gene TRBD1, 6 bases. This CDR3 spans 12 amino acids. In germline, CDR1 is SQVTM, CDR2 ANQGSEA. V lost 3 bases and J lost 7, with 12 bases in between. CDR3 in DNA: TGCAGCGTTGATCAAGGACAGTTTGAAGCTTTCTTT. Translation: CSVDQGQFEAFF.

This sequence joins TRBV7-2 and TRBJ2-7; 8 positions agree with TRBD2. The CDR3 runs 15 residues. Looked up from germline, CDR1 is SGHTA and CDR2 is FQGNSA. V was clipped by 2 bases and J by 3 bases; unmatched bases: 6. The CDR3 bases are TGTGCCAGCAGCTTACAAGCGGGAGTCGGCTACGAGCAGTACTTC. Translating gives CASSLQAGVGYEQYF.

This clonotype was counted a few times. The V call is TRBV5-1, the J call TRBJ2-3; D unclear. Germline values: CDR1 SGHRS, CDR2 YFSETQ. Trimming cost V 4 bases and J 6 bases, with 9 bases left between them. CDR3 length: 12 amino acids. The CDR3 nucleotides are TGCGCCAGCAGCATCGCCCCTGATACGCAGTATTTT. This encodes CASSIAPDTQYF. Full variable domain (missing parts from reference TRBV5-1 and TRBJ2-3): KAGVTQTPRYLIKTRGQQVTLSCSPISGHRSVSWYQQTPGQGLQFLFEYFSETQRNKGNFPGRFSGRQFSNSRSEMNVSTLELGDSALYLCASSIAPDTQYFGPGTRLTVL.

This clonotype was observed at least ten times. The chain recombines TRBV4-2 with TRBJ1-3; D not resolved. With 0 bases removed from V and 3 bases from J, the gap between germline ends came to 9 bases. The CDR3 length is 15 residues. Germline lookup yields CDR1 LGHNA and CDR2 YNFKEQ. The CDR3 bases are TGTGCCAGCAGCCAAGATCCCCCCCTTGGAAACACCATATATTTT. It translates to CASSQDPPLGNTIYF.

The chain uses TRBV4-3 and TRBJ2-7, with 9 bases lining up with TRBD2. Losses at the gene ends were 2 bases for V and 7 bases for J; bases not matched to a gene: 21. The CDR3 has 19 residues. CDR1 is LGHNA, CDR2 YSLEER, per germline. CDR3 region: CASSQHLDVSGRYATEQYF. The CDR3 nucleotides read TGCGCCAGCAGCCAACACCTTGACGTTAGCGGGAGATATGCTACGGAGCAGTACTTC.

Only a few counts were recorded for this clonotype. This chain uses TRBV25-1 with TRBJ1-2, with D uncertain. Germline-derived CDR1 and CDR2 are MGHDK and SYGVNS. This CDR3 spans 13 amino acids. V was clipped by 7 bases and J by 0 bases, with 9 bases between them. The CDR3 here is CASMAGPNYGYTF. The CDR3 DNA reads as TGTGCCAGCATGGCAGGACCTAACTATGGCTACACCTTC.

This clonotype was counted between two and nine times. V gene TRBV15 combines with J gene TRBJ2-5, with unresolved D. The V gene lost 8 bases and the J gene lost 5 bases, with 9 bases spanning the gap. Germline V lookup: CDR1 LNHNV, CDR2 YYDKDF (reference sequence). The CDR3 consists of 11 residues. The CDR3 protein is CATAVWETQYF. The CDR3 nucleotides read TGTGCCACCGCCGTATGGGAGACCCAGTACTTC.

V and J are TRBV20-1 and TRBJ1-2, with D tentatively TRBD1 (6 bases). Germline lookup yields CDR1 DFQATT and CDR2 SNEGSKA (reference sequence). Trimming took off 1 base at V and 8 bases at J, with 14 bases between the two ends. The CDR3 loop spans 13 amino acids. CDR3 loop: CSARGTEVNGYTF. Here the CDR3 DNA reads TGCAGTGCTAGAGGGACAGAGGTGAACGGCTACACCTTC.

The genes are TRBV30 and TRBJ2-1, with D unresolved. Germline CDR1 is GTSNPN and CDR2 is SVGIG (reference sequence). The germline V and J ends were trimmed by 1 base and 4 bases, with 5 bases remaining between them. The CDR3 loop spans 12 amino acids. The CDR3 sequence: CAWSAPYNEQFF. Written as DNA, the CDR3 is TGTGCCTGGAGTGCCCCATACAATGAGCAGTTCTTC.

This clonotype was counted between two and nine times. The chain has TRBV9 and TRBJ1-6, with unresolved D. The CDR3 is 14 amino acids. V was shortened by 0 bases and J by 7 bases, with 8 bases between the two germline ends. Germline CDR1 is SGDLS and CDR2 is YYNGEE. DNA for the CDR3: TGTGCCAGCAGCGTAGAAGCCGACAATTCACCCCTCCACTTT. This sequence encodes CASSVEADNSPLHF. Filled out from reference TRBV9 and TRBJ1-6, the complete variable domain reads DSGVTQTPKHLITATGQRVTLRCSPRSGDLSVYWYQQSLDQGLQFLIQYYNGEERAKGNILERFSAQQFPDLHSELNLSSLELGDSALYFCASSVEADNSPLHFGNGTRLTVT.

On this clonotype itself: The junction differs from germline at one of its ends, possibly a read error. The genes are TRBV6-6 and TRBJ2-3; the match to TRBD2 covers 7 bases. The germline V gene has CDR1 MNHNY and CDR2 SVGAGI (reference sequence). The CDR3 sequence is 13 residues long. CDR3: CASSPPGLDSQYF. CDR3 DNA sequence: TGTGCCAGCAGCCCTCCCGGACTAGATTCGCAGTATTTT.

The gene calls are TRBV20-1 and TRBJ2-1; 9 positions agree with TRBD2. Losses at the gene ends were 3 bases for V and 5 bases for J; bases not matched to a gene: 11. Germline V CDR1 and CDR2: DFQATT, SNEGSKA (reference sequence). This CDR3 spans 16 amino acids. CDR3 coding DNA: TGCAGTGCTAGTAGGTTCGGACTAGCGAAAAACAATGAGCAGTTCTTC. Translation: CSASRFGLAKNNEQFF.

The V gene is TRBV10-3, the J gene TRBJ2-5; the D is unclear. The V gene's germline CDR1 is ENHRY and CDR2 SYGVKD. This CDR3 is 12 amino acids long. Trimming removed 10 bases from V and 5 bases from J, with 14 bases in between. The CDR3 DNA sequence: TGTGCCACCATGACTGCTGGGGAGACCCAGTACTTC. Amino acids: CATMTAGETQYF.

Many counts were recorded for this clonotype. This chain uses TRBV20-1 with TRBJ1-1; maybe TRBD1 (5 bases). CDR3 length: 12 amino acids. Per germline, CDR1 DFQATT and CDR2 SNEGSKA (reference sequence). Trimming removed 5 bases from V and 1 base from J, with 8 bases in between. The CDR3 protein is CSASDRNTEAFF. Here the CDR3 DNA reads TGCAGTGCTTCCGACAGGAACACTGAAGCTTTCTTT.

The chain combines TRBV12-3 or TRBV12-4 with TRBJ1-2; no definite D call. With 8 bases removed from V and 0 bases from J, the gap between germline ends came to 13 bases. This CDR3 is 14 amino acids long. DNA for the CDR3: TGTGCCAGCTACCCAAACCTACCTAACTATGGCTACACCTTC. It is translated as CASYPNLPNYGYTF.

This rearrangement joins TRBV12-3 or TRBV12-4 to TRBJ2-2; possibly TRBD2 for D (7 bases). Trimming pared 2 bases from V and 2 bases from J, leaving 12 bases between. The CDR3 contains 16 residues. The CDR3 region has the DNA TGTGCCAGCAGTTTACGAGGGGGGGCAAACACCGGGGAGCTGTTTTTT. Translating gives CASSLRGGANTGELFF.

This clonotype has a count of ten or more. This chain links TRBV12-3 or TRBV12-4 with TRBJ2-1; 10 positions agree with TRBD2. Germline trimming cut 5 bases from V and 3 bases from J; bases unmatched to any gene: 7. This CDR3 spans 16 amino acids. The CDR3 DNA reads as TGTGCCAGCAGTCCCCCGGCTAGCGGGGGCTACAATGAGCAGTTCTTC. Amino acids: CASSPPASGGYNEQFF.

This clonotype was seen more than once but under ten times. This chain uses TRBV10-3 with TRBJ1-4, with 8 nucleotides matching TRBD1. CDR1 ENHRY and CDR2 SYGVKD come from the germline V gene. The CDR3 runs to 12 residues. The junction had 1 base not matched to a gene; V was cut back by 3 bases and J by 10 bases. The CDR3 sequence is CAISEGQGKLFF. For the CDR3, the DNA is TGTGCCATCAGTGAAGGACAGGGAAAACTGTTTTTT.

In DNA form, the CDR3 reads TGCAGTGCATCGGACAGGAGGGACGAGCAGTACTTC. Translating it yields CSASDRRDEQYF. The chain couples TRBV20-1 to TRBJ2-7; the D gene is possibly TRBD1 (7 bases). This CDR3 contains 12 residues. Looked up from germline, CDR1 is DFQATT and CDR2 is SNEGSKA (reference sequence). V gave up 6 bases and J gave up 5 bases, with 14 bases separating them.

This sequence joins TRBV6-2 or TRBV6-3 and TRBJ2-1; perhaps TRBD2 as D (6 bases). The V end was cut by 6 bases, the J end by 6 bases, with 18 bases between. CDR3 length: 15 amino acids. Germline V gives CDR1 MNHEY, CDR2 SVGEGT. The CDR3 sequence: CASSAGTVQGNEQFF. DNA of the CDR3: TGTGCCAGCAGCGCCGGGACTGTGCAGGGCAATGAGCAGTTCTTC.

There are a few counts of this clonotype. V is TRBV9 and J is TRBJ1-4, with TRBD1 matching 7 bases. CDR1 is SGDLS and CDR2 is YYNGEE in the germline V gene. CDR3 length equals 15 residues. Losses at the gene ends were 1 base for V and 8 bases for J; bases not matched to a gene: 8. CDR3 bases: TGTGCCAGCAGCGTAACTCGAGGGACAGCGGAAAAACTGTTTTTT. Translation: CASSVTRGTAEKLFF.

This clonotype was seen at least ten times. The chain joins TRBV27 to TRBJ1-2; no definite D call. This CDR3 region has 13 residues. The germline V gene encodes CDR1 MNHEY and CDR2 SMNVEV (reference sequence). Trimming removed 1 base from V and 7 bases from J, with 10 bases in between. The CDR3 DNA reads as TGTGCCAGCAGTTTATTGGGGAATTCTGGCTACACCTTC. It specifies CASSLLGNSGYTF.

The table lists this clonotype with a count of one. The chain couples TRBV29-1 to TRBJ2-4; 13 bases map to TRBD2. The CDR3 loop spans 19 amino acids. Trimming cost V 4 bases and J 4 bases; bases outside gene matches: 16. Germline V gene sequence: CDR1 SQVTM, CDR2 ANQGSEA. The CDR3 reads CSVVLLRTSGSYTKNIQYF. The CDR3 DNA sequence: TGCAGCGTTGTACTTTTAAGGACTAGCGGGAGTTATACGAAAAACATTCAGTACTTC.